This record covers a single T cell receptor (beta chain). Its matching antigen is unknown. The data belong to a study of CD8+ T cells in alopecia areata. Background on the study: By percentage of affected scalp area, the severity of treated patients was scored.

Isolated RNA was reverse transcribed into cDNA used as the sequencing template. The protocol was immunoSEQ multiplex PCR, while the TCRdb copy is restricted to in-frame clones and leaves out a portion. This sample has over 150,000 clones, with about 53% found just once. The treatment denotes: oral pan-JAK inhibitor, 5-10 mg twice daily. From alopecia areata patients, lesional scalp punch biopsies and peripheral blood were collected. V lost 2 bases and J 4 bases, leaving 20 bases between the germline ends. This CDR3 is built from 17 residues. In germline, CDR1 is SGHRS, CDR2 YFSETQ. Study conclusions and caveats: Many expanded lesional clones persisted during tofacitinib (in both scalp and blood). Among the 100 top clones, expanded CD8+ clones, like scalp clonality, were significantly decreased by tofacitinib.

Sequencing was performed on CD8+ T cells sorted from blood, taken at week 24, from a patient treated with tofacitinib. The TCR originated in a human donor with alopecia areata. The rearrangement joins TRBV5-1 to TRBJ2-3; D is ambiguous. The CDR3 loop reads CASSFSPVPQAPDTQYF. The CDR3 DNA is TGCGCCAGCAGCTTTTCCCCGGTGCCCCAGGCGCCAGATACGCAGTATTTT.